This T cell receptor beta chain was documented in a study of T-cell reconstitution after alpha-beta-depleted transplantation in children. Researchers prepared the TCRbeta library using unique molecular identifiers, the study reports. TCRdb re-called the PCR reads through MiXCR, storing one row per CDR3 protein. The sample lists approximately 130,000 distinct CDR3 sequences, 8.5% to 10% occurring once. The V gene lost 2 bases and the J gene lost 3 bases, with 25 bases spanning the gap. CDR3 length equals 19 residues. Looked up from germline, CDR1 is SGHDT and CDR2 is YYEEEE. Material: PBMCs, mostly from graft donor cells, obtained 180 days after TCRalphabeta/CD19-depleted stem cell transplant. The clonotype originates from a girl in the first two years of life who had a stem cell transplant for combined immunodeficiency, so the T cells may come from the graft donor. This chain links TRBV5-6 with TRBJ2-3; D is possibly TRBD2 (6 bases). This CDR3 reads CASSFLVILGGASTDTQYF. The CDR3 bases are TGTGCCAGCAGCTTTTTAGTCATCTTAGGCGGGGCCTCGACAGATACGCAGTATTTT.